A selection of T cell receptor beta chains follows, all from one sample in a study of metastatic and nonmetastatic thyroid tumors. MiXCR re-clonotyped the PCR reads for TCRdb. This sample has some 22,000 clones, with roughly 23% found just once. The sample consisted of tumor tissue. The receptors shown here come from a female donor with papillary thyroid cancer or a benign thyroid nodule (not recorded which). Some clones in this sample may be carry-over from other donors' samples. The CDR3 runs from the conserved cysteine through the conserved F or W. The D gene is left open where the match is weak. Size is omitted from some rows. Given values are once, few, many or a class for expanded clones.

cdr3_aa,cdr3_nt,clone_size,v_call,j_call,d_call
CASSFVPTDTQYF,TGTGCCAGCAGCTTCGTCCCCACAGATACGCAGTATTTT,NA,TRBV11-2,TRBJ2-3,NA
CASSGAAASDTQYF,TGTGCCAGCAGCGGCGCGGCAGCGAGTGATACGCAGTATTTT,many,TRBV9,TRBJ2-3,NA
CASSDGRETQYF,TGCGCCAGCAGCGACGGGAGAGAGACCCAGTACTTC,few,TRBV4-1,TRBJ2-5,NA
CASGLVGHQPQHF,TGTGCTAGTGGTTTGGTTGGGCATCAGCCCCAGCATTTT,many,TRBV12-5,TRBJ1-5,NA
CASSWRGQRNQPQHF,TGTGCCAGCAGTTGGAGGGGGCAGCGCAATCAGCCCCAGCATTTT,many,TRBV6-2/TRBV6-3,TRBJ1-5,TRBD1
CASSLAPALEQYF,TGTGCCAGCAGCCTAGCCCCAGCACTTGAGCAGTACTTC,NA,TRBV9,TRBJ2-7,NA
CASSSARGRDEQYF,TGTGCCAGCAGCTCCGCCAGGGGGAGGGACGAGCAGTACTTC,many,TRBV7-9,TRBJ2-7,NA
CSANKRPGGNTEAFF,TGCAGTGCTAACAAGAGGCCGGGGGGGAACACTGAAGCTTTCTTT,few,TRBV20-1,TRBJ1-1,NA
CASSPGGAPSYEQYF,TGTGCCAGCTCACCGGGAGGAGCCCCCTCCTACGAGCAGTACTTC,many,TRBV18,TRBJ2-7,NA
CVSSQDGPGWETQYF,TGTGTCAGCAGCCAAGATGGACCGGGGTGGGAGACCCAGTACTTC,NA,TRBV3-1,TRBJ2-5,NA
CSARPLAGGSYEQYF,TGCAGTGCTAGACCACTGGCGGGAGGGTCCTACGAGCAGTACTTC,NA,TRBV20-1,TRBJ2-7,TRBD2
CASSYGQGKSYEQYF,TGTGCCAGCAGTTACGGGCAGGGGAAGTCCTACGAGCAGTACTTC,NA,TRBV6-5,TRBJ2-7,NA
CASSVLETGGTEAFF,TGTGCCAGCAGCGTATTGGAGACAGGGGGGACTGAAGCTTTCTTT,NA,TRBV9,TRBJ1-1,TRBD1
CSARDRGAVHYEQYF,TGCAGTGCTAGAGATCGGGGGGCAGTGCACTACGAGCAATACTTC,NA,TRBV20-1,TRBJ2-7,NA
CSAMGLAGVNEQFF,TGCAGTGCGATGGGACTAGCGGGAGTAAATGAGCAGTTCTTC,few,TRBV20-1,TRBJ2-1,TRBD2
CASSLTAGENTEAFF,TGTGCCAGCAGCTTAACGGCAGGGGAGAACACTGAAGCTTTCTTT,NA,TRBV7-3,TRBJ1-1,NA
CATTVPGLAETSQETQYF,TGTGCCACCACCGTCCCGGGACTAGCGGAGACATCCCAAGAGACCCAGTACTTC,many,TRBV24-1,TRBJ2-5,TRBD2
CSAGKRSSYEQYF,TGCAGTGCTGGGAAAAGGAGCTCCTACGAGCAGTACTTC,NA,TRBV20-1,TRBJ2-7,NA
CSARGPGQGAVVGTDTQYF,TGCAGTGCTAGAGGCCCGGGACAGGGGGCCGTCGTAGGCACAGATACGCAGTATTTT,NA,TRBV20-1,TRBJ2-3,TRBD1
CANSATGTANYRYTF,TGTGCCAACAGCGCGACCGGGACAGCTAACTATCGCTACACCTTC,NA,TRBV2,TRBJ1-2,TRBD1
CASIQVGSPLHF,TGCGCCAGCATCCAAGTTGGGTCACCCCTCCACTTT,NA,TRBV4-1,TRBJ1-6,NA
CASSGLAGAYNEQFF,TGTGCCAGCAGTGGACTAGCGGGAGCCTACAATGAGCAGTTCTTC,NA,TRBV9,TRBJ2-1,TRBD2
CSASEANRESYGYTF,TGCAGTGCTAGTGAGGCAAACAGGGAGTCCTATGGCTACACCTTC,NA,TRBV20-1,TRBJ1-2,NA
CASTPLVADYNEQFF,TGTGCCAGCACCCCTTTAGTAGCGGACTACAATGAGCAGTTCTTC,many,TRBV28,TRBJ2-1,NA
CASGGYPVRGALGYTF,TGTGCTAGTGGTGGCTACCCGGTGAGGGGGGCGCTTGGCTACACCTTC,few,TRBV12-5,TRBJ1-2,NA
CASSLADTNTGELFF,TGTGCCAGCAGCTTAGCGGACACGAACACCGGGGAGCTGTTTTTT,NA,TRBV7-4,TRBJ2-2,NA
CASVDRPNEPFF,TGTGCCAGCGTTGACAGGCCTAATGAACCTTTCTTT,many,TRBV6-2/TRBV6-3,TRBJ1-1,NA
CASRISGANVLTF,TGTGCCAGCCGGATCTCTGGGGCCAACGTCCTGACTTTC,few,TRBV2,TRBJ2-6,NA
CASRATGNQPQHF,TGTGCCAGCAGGGCGACAGGCAATCAGCCCCAGCATTTT,many,TRBV6-1,TRBJ1-5,NA
CASSLSLAAEAFF,TGTGCCAGCAGCTTATCTCTGGCGGCTGAAGCTTTCTTT,NA,TRBV7-3,TRBJ1-1,NA
CASREDRGDIVSTLHF,TGTGCTAGCAGGGAGGACAGGGGTGATATAGTATCAACCCTCCACTTT,NA,TRBV6-1,TRBJ1-6,TRBD1
CASSRSLGPGGDGYTF,TGTGCCAGCAGCCGGTCCTTGGGCCCCGGTGGGGATGGCTACACCTTC,NA,TRBV11-3,TRBJ1-2,NA
CASSLQATDTQYF,TGTGCCAGCAGCTTACAGGCCACAGATACGCAGTATTTT,NA,TRBV7-2,TRBJ2-3,NA
CASSPGTYRVDSGNTIYF,TGTGCCAGCAGTCCGGGGACCTACAGGGTTGACTCTGGAAACACCATATATTTT,NA,TRBV27,TRBJ1-3,NA
CASSSVTVPGAEAFF,TGCGCCAGCAGCTCCGTGACAGTCCCGGGGGCTGAAGCTTTCTTT,NA,TRBV5-1,TRBJ1-1,NA
CARGPLLQGGYGYTF,TGTGCCAGAGGCCCCCTCCTTCAGGGTGGATATGGCTACACCTTC,few,TRBV19,TRBJ1-2,NA
CAWSEDRGGHEQFF,TGTGCCTGGAGTGAAGACAGGGGGGGTCATGAGCAGTTCTTC,many,TRBV30,TRBJ2-1,TRBD1
CASSNTNNSPLHF,TGTGCCAGCAGTAACACTAATAATTCACCCCTCCACTTT,NA,TRBV27,TRBJ1-6,NA
CASGRLAGGYEQYF,TGTGCCAGCGGCAGACTAGCGGGAGGGTACGAGCAGTACTTC,many,TRBV2,TRBJ2-7,TRBD2
CASSLTVERGNTGELFF,TGTGCCAGCAGCTTAACGGTCGAGCGGGGAAACACCGGGGAGCTGTTTTTT,NA,TRBV7-3,TRBJ2-2,TRBD2
CASSGLAGGDNEQFF,TGCGCCAGCAGTGGACTAGCGGGAGGAGACAATGAGCAGTTCTTC,medium-sized,TRBV10-1,TRBJ2-1,TRBD2
CSARDKLAAISYNEQFF,TGCAGTGCTAGAGATAAATTGGCGGCGATCTCCTACAATGAGCAGTTCTTC,NA,TRBV20-1,TRBJ2-1,NA
CASSLPQRGRYGYTF,TGTGCCAGTAGTTTACCCCAAAGGGGGCGATATGGCTACACCTTC,NA,TRBV28,TRBJ1-2,TRBD1
CASSPQRQGPSGPLHF,TGTGCCAGCTCACCACAAAGACAGGGGCCCTCTGGCCCCCTCCACTTT,NA,TRBV18,TRBJ1-6,TRBD1
CASSLEVRGSGTEQFF,TGTGCCAGCAGCTTAGAGGTGAGGGGAAGCGGGACTGAGCAGTTCTTC,few,TRBV11-2,TRBJ2-1,TRBD2
CASSLGGTAPTNEKLFF,TGCGCCAGCAGCTTAGGAGGGACAGCTCCAACTAATGAAAAACTGTTTTTT,NA,TRBV5-1,TRBJ1-4,TRBD1
CASSQRQGYHGYTF,TGCGCCAGCAGCCAAAGACAGGGCTATCATGGCTACACCTTC,NA,TRBV4-3,TRBJ1-2,TRBD1
CASSLETRQPQHF,TGTGCCAGCAGCTTAGAGACCCGACAGCCCCAGCATTTT,NA,TRBV7-2,TRBJ1-5,NA
CASSTGGYEQYF,TGTGCCAGCAGTACAGGGGGCTACGAGCAGTACTTC,few,TRBV28,TRBJ2-7,TRBD1
CASSFTSGGYNEQFF,TGTGCCAGCAGCTTTACTAGCGGGGGGTACAATGAGCAGTTCTTC,many,TRBV5-6,TRBJ2-1,TRBD2